This TCR beta chain was profiled in a study of OX40 agonist ivuxolimab in advanced cancers. The sample holds a few counts of this clone. The antigen is undetermined. Broader study findings: Individuals who were partial responders at 0.1-3.0 mg/kg had clonal expansion that ranked among the lowest.

V shed 0 bases and J shed 5 bases, with 13 bases lying between them. This CDR3 is 15 amino acids long. Looked up from germline, CDR1 is MNHEY and CDR2 is SVGAGI. Profiling relied on immunoSEQ multiplex PCR, and the TCRdb table lists in-frame clones only, not all of them. The sample includes 70,000 to 95,000 clones, more than 75% of them seen just once. This rearrangement joins TRBV6-5 to TRBJ1-1; D not resolved. The clonotype originates from an adult with an advanced solid tumor such as melanoma, head and neck, liver or kidney cancer. The source was CD4+ or CD8+ T cells sorted from blood, collected in a trial of the OX40 agonist ivuxolimab. CDR3 protein: CASSYSRLALTEAFF. The CDR3, as DNA: TGTGCCAGCAGTTACTCGAGGTTAGCGCTAACTGAAGCTTTCTTT.